The 24 T cell receptor beta chains below were found in one sample sequenced in a study of blood T cell repertoires in COVID-19. Clones were read by immunoSEQ multiplex PCR, and TCRdb kept only the in-frame ones, dropping some. This table holds about 520,000 clones, approximately 85% found once. The material sequenced was peripheral blood. These receptors originate from a human donor in a cohort sampled during active COVID-19.

This clone was found a few times. The chain is built from TRBV6-5 and TRBJ1-2; weak D call: TRBD1 (5 bases). Trimming took off 0 bases at V and 5 bases at J, with 13 bases between the two ends. Germline lookup yields CDR1 MNHEY and CDR2 SVGAGI. This CDR3 has 15 residues. CDR3 residues: CASSYSGQNQYGYTF. The CDR3 DNA reads as TGTGCCAGCAGTTACTCCGGACAAAATCAATATGGCTACACCTTC.

The CDR3 reads CASSPGTANTGELFF. The CDR3 bases are TGTGCCAGCAGCCCCGGGACAGCGAACACCGGGGAGCTGTTTTTT. The chain is built from TRBV9 and TRBJ2-2, with TRBD1 matching 7 bases. Trimming at V came to 4 bases and at J to 0 bases, leaving 3 bases not matched to a gene. Germline V gene sequence: CDR1 SGDLS, CDR2 YYNGEE. This CDR3 has 15 amino acids. The full variable domain, in which reference TRBV9 and TRBJ2-2 provide the parts outside the CDR3, is DSGVTQTPKHLITATGQRVTLRCSPRSGDLSVYWYQQSLDQGLQFLIQYYNGEERAKGNILERFSAQQFPDLHSELNLSSLELGDSALYFCASSPGTANTGELFFGEGSRLTVL.

The chain couples TRBV5-4 to TRBJ2-3; D is perhaps TRBD2 (6 bases). This CDR3 has 14 residues. V shed 4 bases and J shed 5 bases, with 14 bases lying between them. CDR1 and CDR2 (germline): SGHNT, YYREEE (reference sequence). The CDR3 region is CASSGRDPLDTQYF. The CDR3 DNA is TGTGCCAGCAGCGGGCGGGACCCTTTAGATACGCAGTATTTT.

The chain links TRBV28 to TRBJ2-7; perhaps TRBD1 as D (5 bases). V dropped 11 bases and J dropped 0 bases, with 17 bases sitting between them. This CDR3 comprises 14 residues. Germline lookup yields CDR1 MDHEN and CDR2 SYDVKM. This CDR3 is CASRGGVTSYEQYF. The CDR3 region has the DNA TGTGCCTCTAGGGGCGGAGTTACCTCCTACGAGCAGTACTTC.

The chain combines TRBV28 with TRBJ2-2; 7 nucleotides line up with TRBD2. The CDR3 totals 16 residues. Per the germline V gene, CDR1 is MDHEN and CDR2 is SYDVKM. V shed 6 bases and J 3 bases; nucleotides not matched to a gene: 10. CDR3 nucleotides: TGTGCCAGCAGCTTTGCTCAGGGACTATACACCGGGGAGCTGTTTTTT. This translates into CASSFAQGLYTGELFF.

The V and J genes are TRBV12-5 and TRBJ2-3; 7 bases fit TRBD2. Germline V lookup: CDR1 LGHNT, CDR2 FRNRAP. CDR3 length equals 15 residues. The V and J ends lost 3 bases and 4 bases, in that order; junction bases with no gene match: 7. The CDR3 nucleotides read TGTGCTAGTGGTTTCGGGGGGAATTGGGCAGATACGCAGTATTTT. Encoded protein: CASGFGGNWADTQYF.

This chain connects TRBV6-4 to TRBJ1-1; D is possibly TRBD1 (5 bases). Trimming removed 5 bases at V and 3 bases at J, with 10 bases between. The CDR3 sequence is 13 residues long. In germline, CDR1 is MRHNA, CDR2 SNTAGT. CDR3 in DNA: TGTGCCAGCAGTTCTGACAGACACACTGAAGCTTTCTTT. This translates into CASSSDRHTEAFF.

This chain connects TRBV14 to TRBJ2-3; TRBD2 matches 8 bases. Germline trimming cut 0 bases from V and 6 bases from J; bases unmatched to any gene: 8. CDR3 length: 16 amino acids. The germline V gene has CDR1 SGHDN and CDR2 FVKESK. The CDR3: CASSQDRGGLVDTQYF. The CDR3 bases are TGTGCCAGCAGCCAAGATCGGGGGGGTTTGGTGGATACGCAGTATTTT.

The DNA of the CDR3 is TGCACCAGGACTAGCGGGAGGCAGGTCTACGAGCAGTACTTC. Translated, it gives CTRTSGRQVYEQYF. The chain uses TRBV1 and TRBJ2-7; the table gives TRBD2 as D, unverified against the DNA. TRBV1 is reported as a pseudogene. The CDR3 is 14 residues long.

The J gene is TRBJ1-5, the V gene TRBV12-5, with 9 bases that match TRBD1. This CDR3 is 16 amino acids long. CDR1 is LGHNT, CDR2 FRNRAP, per germline. The V and J ends lost 6 bases and 3 bases, in that order; junction bases with no gene match: 9. The CDR3 sequence is CASGPAGTGINQPQHF. The CDR3 DNA is TGTGCTAGTGGACCAGCCGGGACAGGGATCAATCAGCCCCAGCATTTT. The entire variable domain, with the rest obtained from reference TRBV12-5 and TRBJ1-5, is as follows: DARVTQTPRHKVTEMGQEVTMRCQPILGHNTVFWYRQTMMQGLELLAYFRNRAPLDDSGMPKDRFSAEMPDATLATLKIQPSEPRDSAVYFCASGPAGTGINQPQHFGDGTRLSIL.

V usage is TRBV19 and J usage is TRBJ2-7; D perhaps matches TRBD2 (5 bases). Germline values: CDR1 LNHDA, CDR2 SQIVND (reference sequence). The CDR3 contains 15 residues. The V end lost 3 bases, the J end lost 0 bases, and 12 bases lay between the germline ends. In DNA form, the CDR3 reads TGTGCCAGTAGTATGGCGGATGGGAGCTCCTACGAGCAGTACTTC. Its protein is CASSMADGSSYEQYF.

This clone was found a few times. V and J are TRBV9 and TRBJ2-7, with 9 bases fitting TRBD1. This CDR3 region has 15 residues. Germline trimming cut 3 bases from V and 7 bases from J; bases unmatched to any gene: 11. Germline V gives CDR1 SGDLS, CDR2 YYNGEE. The CDR3 DNA is TGTGCCAGCAGCGCCGACGGGACAGGGTCGGGAGAGCAGTACTTC. Translation: CASSADGTGSGEQYF.

The chain uses TRBV30 and TRBJ1-5, with D maybe TRBD1 (5 bases). This CDR3 is 14 amino acids long. V lost 2 bases, J lost 0 bases, and 8 bases lay in between. Germline V lookup: CDR1 GTSNPN, CDR2 SVGIG (reference sequence). CDR3 amino acids: CAWSSDISNQPQHF. The CDR3 DNA follows: TGTGCCTGGAGTTCGGACATTAGCAATCAGCCCCAGCATTTT.

The rearrangement uses TRBV19 and TRBJ2-3; 9 bases are a match to TRBD2. This CDR3 region has 16 residues. The V and J ends lost 3 bases and 4 bases, in that order; junction bases with no gene match: 8. CDR1 and CDR2 from the germline V gene are LNHDA and SQIVND (reference sequence). In DNA form, the CDR3 reads TGTGCCAGTAGTATCTCAGCGGGAGGAAACGCAGATACGCAGTATTTT. This codes for CASSISAGGNADTQYF. Looking up the rest from reference TRBV19 and TRBJ2-3 gives the full variable domain: DGGITQSPKYLFRKEGQNVTLSCEQNLNHDAMYWYRQDPGQGLRLIYYSQIVNDFQKGDIAEGYSVSREKKESFPLTVTSAQKNPTAFYLCASSISAGGNADTQYFGPGTRLTVL.

This clone was detected a few times. CDR3 amino acids: CASSHGTGGFQPQHF. In DNA, the CDR3 is TGCGCCAGCAGCCACGGAACAGGGGGCTTTCAGCCCCAGCATTTT. This rearrangement joins TRBV4-1 to TRBJ1-5; 9 bases fit TRBD1. This CDR3 comprises 15 residues. J was trimmed by 6 bases and V by 3 bases; bases with no gene match: 6. Per the germline V gene, CDR1 is MGHRA and CDR2 is YSYEKL.

Ten or more counts support this clone. The V gene is TRBV7-9, the J gene TRBJ2-3; 13 bases line up with TRBD2. Germline V CDR1 and CDR2: SEHNR, FQNEAQ (reference sequence). The CDR3 length is 17 residues. V dropped 1 base and J dropped 1; count of bases not matched to a gene: 2. This CDR3 is CASSLGTSGSRTDTQYF. For the CDR3, the DNA is TGTGCCAGCAGCTTAGGGACTAGCGGGAGTCGCACAGATACGCAGTATTTT.

V is TRBV7-2 and J is TRBJ1-1, with D possibly matching TRBD1 (6 bases). Between the trimmed V and J ends, which lost 5 bases and 4 bases, there was a span of 14 bases. This CDR3 comprises 14 residues. Germline V gene sequence: CDR1 SGHTA, CDR2 FQGNSA. The CDR3 here is CASSLAGASTEAFF. CDR3 bases: TGTGCCAGCAGCCTCGCAGGGGCCTCCACTGAAGCTTTCTTT.

The chain recombines TRBV30 with TRBJ2-7; D is uncertain. The CDR3 has 12 residues. V dropped 1 base and J dropped 1 base, with 5 bases sitting between them. CDR1 is GTSNPN and CDR2 is SVGIG in the germline V gene (reference sequence). CDR3 nucleotides: TGTGCCTGGAGTGCTAATTCCTACGAGCAGTACTTC. It yields the protein CAWSANSYEQYF.

The V call is TRBV6-6, the J call TRBJ1-2; tentative D call: TRBD1 (5 bases). The ends were cut back, 0 bases at V and 5 bases at J, with 10 bases in the middle. Looked up from germline, CDR1 is MNHNY and CDR2 is SVGAGI (reference sequence). The CDR3 is 14 residues long. The CDR3, as DNA: TGTGCCAGCAGTTACTCCCCGACAGTTTATGGCTACACCTTC. Translating gives CASSYSPTVYGYTF.

The J gene is TRBJ2-1, the V gene TRBV13, with D uncertain. Germline CDR1 PRHDT, CDR2 FYEKMQ (reference sequence). The CDR3 consists of 11 residues. Trimming took off 5 bases at V and 10 bases at J, with 9 bases between the two ends. The CDR3 here is CASSPLIEQFF. DNA of the CDR3: TGTGCCAGCAGCCCACTTATAGAGCAGTTCTTC.

J is TRBJ1-1 and V is TRBV4-1; 7 bases align to TRBD1. Germline loops: CDR1 MGHRA, CDR2 YSYEKL. Trimming at V came to 3 bases and at J to 1 base, leaving 17 bases not matched to a gene. The length of the CDR3 is 19 residues. The CDR3: CASSHGQVLRAHKNTEAFF. The DNA for the CDR3 is TGCGCCAGCAGCCATGGACAGGTCCTACGTGCCCACAAGAACACTGAAGCTTTCTTT.

This sequence joins TRBV7-3 and TRBJ2-1; D perhaps matches TRBD1 (7 bases). Trimming removed 3 bases at V and 0 bases at J, with 12 bases between. Germline CDR1 is SGHTA and CDR2 is FQGTGA. The CDR3 spans 16 residues. The CDR3 bases are TGTGCCAGCAGCTTGGCCCAGGGGGGCTCCTACAATGAGCAGTTCTTC. The encoded protein is CASSLAQGGSYNEQFF.

The chain employs TRBV25-1 and TRBJ1-3, with 7 nucleotides matching TRBD1. This CDR3 comprises 15 residues. Unmatched junction bases numbered 9, after V lost 6 bases and J lost 4 bases. Germline lookup yields CDR1 MGHDK and CDR2 SYGVNS. As DNA, the CDR3 is TGTGCCAGCAGGGGAACCGGGACAGTGGGAAACACCATATATTTT. Protein sequence: CASRGTGTVGNTIYF.

In its sample, this clone was seen a few times. The CDR3 sequence: CASSFGFYNSPLHF. CDR3 nucleotide sequence: TGTGCCAGCAGTTTCGGTTTTTATAATTCACCCCTCCACTTT. This chain joins TRBV27 and TRBJ1-6, with D hard to call. V shed 3 bases and J shed 4 bases, with 7 bases lying between them. The CDR3 sequence is 14 residues long. The V gene's germline CDR1 is MNHEY and CDR2 SMNVEV (reference sequence).